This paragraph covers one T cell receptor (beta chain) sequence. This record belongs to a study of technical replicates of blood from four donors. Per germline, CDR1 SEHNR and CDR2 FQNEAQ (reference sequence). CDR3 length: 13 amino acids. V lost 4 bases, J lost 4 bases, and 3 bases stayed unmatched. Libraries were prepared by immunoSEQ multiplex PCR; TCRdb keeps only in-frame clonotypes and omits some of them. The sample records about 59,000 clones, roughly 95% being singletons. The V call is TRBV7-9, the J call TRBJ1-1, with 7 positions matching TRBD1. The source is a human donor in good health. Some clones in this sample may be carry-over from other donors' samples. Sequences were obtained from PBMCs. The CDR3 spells CASSSSGGTEAFF. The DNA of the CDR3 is TGTGCCAGCAGCTCCTCAGGGGGCACTGAAGCTTTCTTT.